This T cell receptor (beta chain) is drawn from a study of Graves' ophthalmopathy and Graves' hyperthyroidism. Study-level findings and limits: A model of 13 signatures distinguished ophthalmopathy from stable hyperthyroidism at about 86% sensitivity and 70% to 84% specificity. Forecasting of ophthalmopathy progression by the model achieved 60% to 71% sensitivity and 72% to 85% specificity.

The table lists this clonotype with many counts. Its antigen remains unidentified. CDR3 size: 16 residues. Trimming stripped 3 bases from V and 3 bases from J, with 17 bases between. Germline V gene sequence: CDR1 SGHVS, CDR2 FNYEAQ. Orbital computed tomography, together with clinical symptoms, serum thyroxine, TRAb and thyroid ultrasound, was used for diagnosis. The PBMCs originated from approximately 10 ml of fresh peripheral blood. Using RNA transcripts, the TCR beta CDR3 regions were amplified. Scientists carried out first-round RT-PCR using HTBI primers and then a second-round multiplex PCR. MiXCR was run by TCRdb on the multiplex PCR reads, yielding one entry per CDR3 protein. The sample lists roughly 500,000 distinct CDR3 sequences; 14% were seen once.

This TCR came from a woman aged 25 to 45 with Graves' ophthalmopathy. The rearrangement links TRBV7-6 to TRBJ1-1; the D gene is possibly TRBD1 (5 bases). Sequencing was done on a sample of blood. The CDR3 region is CASSFPFAGEDTEAFF. Here the CDR3 DNA reads TGTGCCAGCAGCTTTCCCTTTGCGGGGGAGGACACTGAAGCTTTCTTT.